This T cell receptor beta chain was retrieved from a study of CD8 T cells in Susac syndrome. Study information: Of the sequenced Susac syndrome patients, more than five had active disease and eight were in remission.

TCR beta sequencing was performed on blood CD8+ and CD4+ T cells. Isolation of CD8+ and CD4+ T cells was performed negatively, whereas enrichment of TEMRA cells was done by FACS. This CDR3 has 19 residues. RNA in amounts of roughly 0.5 to 1 ug was reverse transcribed with random hexamers. Amplification of TCR beta CDR3 used immunoSEQ multiplex PCR across 54 Vbeta and 13 Jbeta. TCRdb processed the immunoSEQ multiplex PCR reads anew with MiXCR; each CDR3 protein has one entry. The table has under 80,000 distinct CDR3 sequences, under 95% seen once. The TCR sequence derives from a human donor with Susac syndrome. The sequenced material came from CD4+ T cells from PBMCs. J is TRBJ2-6 and V is TRBV21-1; TRBD1 reflects the table's D call only, with no check against the DNA. TRBV21-1 is reported as a pseudogene. The CDR3 sequence is CASSPIPRDRVPGANVLTF. CDR3 bases: TGTGCCAGCAGCCCTATCCCCCGGGACAGGGTCCCCGGGGCCAACGTCCTGACTTTC.